The T cell receptor beta chain under discussion was sequenced for a study of CD4 and CD8 cells across lung adenocarcinoma regions. Trimming pared 9 bases from V and 3 bases from J, leaving 10 bases between. The germline gives CDR1 KGHDR, CDR2 SFDVKD. The length of the CDR3 is 13 residues. TCRdb ran MiXCR on the PCR reads and lists one entry per CDR3 protein. The data contain approximately 8,700 distinct CDR3 sequences, roughly 49% of them seen just once; the ten biggest clones take up roughly 48%. Samples came from patients with localized non-small cell lung adenocarcinoma. This clonotype was detected a few times.

This receptor was obtained from a female donor with lung adenocarcinoma. The CD4 and CD8 labels of this study may be unreliable. Specimen: CD8+ T cells from the margin of a lung tumor. The V call is TRBV24-1, the J call TRBJ2-2; D uncertain. The CDR3 reads CATLVTYTGELFF. The CDR3 DNA reads as TGTGCCACCCTCGTCACCTACACCGGGGAGCTGTTTTTT.